The 32 T cell receptor beta chains listed next were all sequenced from one sample in a study of PD-L1 blockade in urothelial cancer. The table came from immunoSEQ multiplex PCR; TCRdb's copy has only in-frame clones and leaves some out. The data contain around 100,000 clones, around 85% of them singletons. The sample in question was PBMCs, obtained around atezolizumab (anti-PD-L1) treatment. The receptor source for this set is a man aged 50 to 59 with urothelial cancer.

The genes are TRBV27 and TRBJ2-7; 10 bases fit TRBD1. The germline CDR1 and CDR2 sequences are MNHEY and SMNVEV (reference sequence). J lost 2 bases, V lost 7 bases, and 11 bases had no gene match. This CDR3 comprises 16 residues. This CDR3 is CASTRRPGQGTYEQYF. CDR3 coding DNA: TGTGCCAGCACACGAAGACCGGGACAGGGGACCTACGAGCAGTACTTC.

This clone showed up just a few times. V is TRBV7-9 and J is TRBJ2-7; TRBD1 is a possible D gene (5 bases). There are 14 residues in the CDR3. V was trimmed by 1 base and J by 0 bases, leaving 7 bases between them. Looked up from germline, CDR1 is SEHNR and CDR2 is FQNEAQ (reference sequence). The CDR3 protein is CASSLGQSSYEQYF. CDR3 nucleotide sequence: TGTGCCAGCAGCTTAGGACAGAGCTCCTACGAGCAGTACTTC.

This sequence joins TRBV19 and TRBJ2-2; TRBD1 is a possible D gene (6 bases). Germline CDR1 reads LNHDA; CDR2 reads SQIVND (reference sequence). V was shortened by 10 bases and J by 5 bases, with 11 bases between the two germline ends. The CDR3 extends over 12 amino acids. The CDR3 DNA is TGTGCCACGGGGACACGGACCGGGGAGCTGTTTTTT. Protein product: CATGTRTGELFF.

This clone was observed a few times. This chain joins TRBV6-1 and TRBJ2-7; D gene uncertain. V was shortened by 5 bases and J by 2 bases, with 10 bases between the two germline ends. The CDR3 has 13 residues. CDR1 and CDR2 (germline): MNHNS, SASEGT. Here the CDR3 DNA reads TGTGCCAGCAGTCTAACTTATACCTACGAGCAGTACTTC. This encodes CASSLTYTYEQYF.

This clone has more than one count but fewer than ten. The genes are TRBV23-1 and TRBJ2-3, with 9 bases fitting TRBD2. TRBV23-1 falls under the ORF class, with uncertain function. The CDR3 is 15 amino acids. Trimming at V came to 4 bases and at J to 4 bases, leaving 6 bases not matched to a gene. The CDR3 DNA is TGCGCCAGCAGTCGGGGTAGCGGGGGATCAGATACGCAGTATTTT. It translates to CASSRGSGGSDTQYF.

The genes are TRBV6-1 and TRBJ2-7; D gene unclear. The CDR3 covers 12 residues. Germline V gene sequence: CDR1 MNHNS, CDR2 SASEGT. V lost 1 base to trimming and J lost 3 bases, with 4 bases between them. The CDR3 loop is CASSEGVYEQYF. CDR3 in DNA: TGTGCCAGCAGTGAAGGAGTCTACGAGCAGTACTTC.

This rearrangement joins TRBV5-1 to TRBJ2-7; TRBD2 agrees at 10 bases. CDR3 length equals 14 residues. V shed 6 bases, J shed 4 bases, and the junction held 7 bases outside the gene matches. Per germline, CDR1 SGHRS and CDR2 YFSETQ. CDR3 amino acids: CASTIGLADYEQYF. CDR3 coding DNA: TGCGCCAGCACCATCGGACTAGCGGATTACGAGCAGTACTTC. Drawing the rest from reference TRBV5-1 and TRBJ2-7, the complete variable domain is KAGVTQTPRYLIKTRGQQVTLSCSPISGHRSVSWYQQTPGQGLQFLFEYFSETQRNKGNFPGRFSGRQFSNSRSEMNVSTLELGDSALYLCASTIGLADYEQYFGPGTRLTVT.

This clone was counted a few times. The CDR3 reads CASGEQQRQPQHF. The CDR3 DNA is TGTGCCAGCGGGGAACAGCAGCGGCAGCCCCAGCATTTT. The genes are TRBV28 and TRBJ1-5, with D uncertain. Germline V gene lookup returns CDR1 MDHEN and CDR2 SYDVKM. V was trimmed by 8 bases and J by 7 bases, leaving 15 bases between them. CDR3 size: 13 residues.

The sample holds a few counts of this clone. The rearrangement links TRBV18 to TRBJ2-2; D gene unclear. This CDR3 spans 14 amino acids. Germline V gene data show CDR1 as KGHSH and CDR2 as LQKENI. V was cut by 2 bases and J by 6 bases, with 10 bases left in between. For the CDR3, the DNA is TGTGCCAGCTCACCAACAGATCCCTCCGGGGAGCTGTTTTTT. Protein product: CASSPTDPSGELFF.

V usage is TRBV19 and J usage is TRBJ1-2; 9 bases agree with TRBD1. Per germline, CDR1 LNHDA and CDR2 SQIVND (reference sequence). CDR3 length equals 14 residues. J gave up 8 bases and V 10 bases, and 14 bases lay outside the gene matches. The CDR3 loop is CATTAVQGAFGYTF. As DNA, the CDR3 is TGTGCCACCACGGCCGTACAGGGGGCGTTCGGCTACACCTTC.

This clone has only a few counts. The chain uses TRBV4-2 and TRBJ2-7; 9 positions match TRBD1. Unmatched junction bases numbered 1, after V lost 1 base and J lost 3 bases. Germline V gene sequence: CDR1 LGHNA, CDR2 YNFKEQ. The CDR3 totals 14 residues. The DNA for the CDR3 is TGTGCCAGCAGCCAAGGACAGGGGGACTACGAGCAGTACTTC. As protein: CASSQGQGDYEQYF.

This chain connects TRBV7-6 to TRBJ2-7, with TRBD2 matching over 8 bases. Germline lookup yields CDR1 SGHVS and CDR2 FNYEAQ. V lost 4 bases and J lost 4; bases outside the gene matches: 9. The CDR3 has 15 amino acids. This CDR3 reads CASSSIAGLGYEQYF. The CDR3 region has the DNA TGTGCCAGCAGCTCGATAGCGGGACTGGGGTACGAGCAGTACTTC.

In its sample, this clone was seen once. V is TRBV9 and J is TRBJ2-3; D is ambiguous. V was trimmed by 1 base and J by 3 bases, leaving 9 bases between them. This CDR3 comprises 14 residues. Germline V gene lookup returns CDR1 SGDLS and CDR2 YYNGEE. The CDR3 nucleotides read TGTGCCAGCAGCGTAAGCGATTTAACAGATACGCAGTATTTT. It yields the protein CASSVSDLTDTQYF.

About this clone itself: The same CDR3 can be traced to other DNA sequences in this sample. This chain uses TRBV9 with TRBJ2-5; 7 positions agree with TRBD1. This CDR3 has 14 residues. The junction had 4 bases not matched to a gene; V was cut back by 0 bases and J by 5 bases. The V gene's germline CDR1 is SGDLS and CDR2 YYNGEE. Written as DNA, the CDR3 is TGTGCCAGCAGCGTAGGACAGGGTGGGGAGACCCAGTACTTC. This encodes CASSVGQGGETQYF.

The rearrangement uses TRBV28 and TRBJ1-2; the D is unclear. CDR1 and CDR2 (germline): MDHEN, SYDVKM. The V end was cut by 6 bases, the J end by 0 bases, with 17 bases between. The CDR3 is 16 residues long. CDR3 sequence: CASSLGPLVSNYGYTF. CDR3 coding DNA: TGTGCCAGCAGCCTAGGCCCCCTAGTCTCTAACTATGGCTACACCTTC.

The chain has TRBV28 and TRBJ1-5; D perhaps matches TRBD1 (5 bases). The V end lost 6 bases, the J end lost 6 bases, and 15 bases lay between the germline ends. This CDR3 is built from 14 residues. Germline CDR1 MDHEN, CDR2 SYDVKM. CDR3 sequence: CASSPRGGAQPQHF. DNA of the CDR3: TGTGCCAGCAGCCCCCGTGGAGGGGCTCAGCCCCAGCATTTT.

This rearrangement joins TRBV30 to TRBJ1-4; 7 bases fit TRBD1. The germline gives CDR1 GTSNPN, CDR2 SVGIG (reference sequence). The V segment lost 4 bases and the J segment 8 bases; nucleotides outside the gene matches: 7. The CDR3 extends over 13 amino acids. CDR3: CAWTGQIGEKLFF. The CDR3 coding sequence is TGTGCCTGGACGGGACAGATAGGCGAAAAACTGTTTTTT.

V usage is TRBV6-5 and J usage is TRBJ1-1, with a possible D match to TRBD1 (6 bases). Between the trimmed V and J ends, which lost 4 bases and 0 bases, there was a span of 12 bases. Germline CDR1 MNHEY, CDR2 SVGAGI. CDR3 size: 15 residues. The CDR3 DNA sequence: TGTGCCAGCAGTTTAGGGACAAGGATGAACACTGAAGCTTTCTTT. Translating gives CASSLGTRMNTEAFF.

The CDR3 loop is CASSQGREPDTQYF. CDR3 coding DNA: TGTGCCAGCAGCCAAGGGCGGGAGCCAGATACGCAGTATTTT. The chain joins TRBV4-2 to TRBJ2-3, with TRBD2 identical over 7 bases. The CDR3 covers 14 residues. Germline trimming cut 1 base from V and 4 bases from J; bases unmatched to any gene: 2. CDR1 LGHNA and CDR2 YNFKEQ come from the germline V gene.

The rearrangement joins TRBV6-6 to TRBJ2-7; the D gene is possibly TRBD1 (5 bases). The V gene lost 6 bases and the J gene lost 4 bases, with 10 bases spanning the gap. Germline V gene data show CDR1 as MNHNY and CDR2 as SVGAGI (reference sequence). The CDR3 extends over 12 amino acids. CDR3 DNA sequence: TGTGCCAGCAGACTTGACAGATACGAGCAGTACTTC. This sequence encodes CASRLDRYEQYF.

The rearrangement uses TRBV2 and TRBJ2-1; D uncertain. CDR3 length: 11 residues. In germline, CDR1 is SNHLY, CDR2 FYNNEI. The V end lost 2 bases, the J end lost 13 bases, and 9 bases lay between the germline ends. CDR3 DNA: TGTGCCAGCAGTGAATCCTCCCTTCAGTTCTTC. This translates into CASSESSLQFF.

The chain recombines TRBV28 with TRBJ1-4; 9 bases are shared with TRBD1. Germline-derived CDR1 and CDR2 are MDHEN and SYDVKM. With 3 bases clipped from V and 0 bases from J, the junction kept 5 bases outside the gene matches. The CDR3 has 17 residues. CDR3 bases: TGTGCCAGCAGTTTTTGGGGACAGGGTCCAACTAATGAAAAACTGTTTTTT. Its translation is CASSFWGQGPTNEKLFF. The variable domain in full, with the rest retrieved from reference TRBV28 and TRBJ1-4, is DVKVTQSSRYLVKRTGEKVFLECVQDMDHENMFWYRQDPGLGLRLIYFSYDVKMKEKGDIPEGYSVSREKKERFSLILESASTNQTSMYLCASSFWGQGPTNEKLFFGSGTQLSVL.

The chain joins TRBV6-6 to TRBJ1-6; 7 bases are shared with TRBD1. The CDR3 runs 14 residues. V dropped 4 bases and J dropped 5; count of bases not matched to a gene: 2. In germline, CDR1 is MNHNY, CDR2 SVGAGI (reference sequence). In DNA, the CDR3 is TGTGCCAGCAGTTGGACAGGCAATAATTCACCCCTCCACTTT. Translating it yields CASSWTGNNSPLHF.

This chain connects TRBV19 to TRBJ2-1, with TRBD1 matching over 8 bases. After removal of 7 bases from V and 7 bases from J, the junction contained 9 bases not matched to a gene. Per the germline V gene, CDR1 is LNHDA and CDR2 is SQIVND (reference sequence). The CDR3 is made up of 14 amino acids. The DNA of the CDR3 is TGTGCCAGTAATGACAGGGGTACTGGGAATGAGCAGTTCTTC. This sequence encodes CASNDRGTGNEQFF.

V usage is TRBV6-6 and J usage is TRBJ2-1; TRBD2 agrees at 7 bases. The CDR3 covers 14 residues. Unmatched junction bases numbered 6, after V lost 8 bases and J lost 2 bases. Per germline, CDR1 MNHNY and CDR2 SVGAGI (reference sequence). The CDR3 sequence is CASQLAGPYNEQFF. CDR3 coding DNA: TGTGCCAGCCAATTAGCGGGTCCCTACAATGAGCAGTTCTTC.

The CDR3 DNA is TGCGCCAGCAGCCCCGGTAGTCTAGCGGGAGGTGGTGGCACAGATACGCAGTATTTT. This sequence encodes CASSPGSLAGGGGTDTQYF. The J gene is TRBJ2-3, the V gene TRBV5-1; 11 bases align to TRBD2. The CDR3 contains 19 residues. Germline values: CDR1 SGHRS, CDR2 YFSETQ. The junction had 14 bases not matched to a gene; V was cut back by 4 bases and J by 1 base.

This clone was observed a handful of times. This sequence joins TRBV2 and TRBJ1-5; maybe TRBD1 (5 bases). The CDR3 is 16 amino acids. V was cut by 4 bases and J by 2 bases, with 15 bases left in between. In germline, CDR1 is SNHLY, CDR2 FYNNEI. The chain's CDR3 is CASSGGGGVGNQPQHF. The CDR3 DNA reads as TGTGCCAGCAGTGGTGGGGGAGGGGTCGGCAATCAGCCCCAGCATTTT.

This chain uses TRBV28 with TRBJ1-5, with TRBD1 matching over 10 bases. There are 18 residues in the CDR3. With 6 bases clipped from V and 2 bases from J, the junction kept 13 bases outside the gene matches. CDR1 and CDR2 (germline): MDHEN, SYDVKM. CDR3 sequence reads: CASSSNDRGRVGNQPQHF. CDR3 DNA: TGTGCCAGCAGCTCGAACGACAGGGGGCGTGTAGGCAATCAGCCCCAGCATTTT.

Turning to this clone: Its ends do not fully match the called genes, so a read error is possible. The chain carries TRBV7-7 and TRBJ2-5; tentative D call: TRBD2 (5 bases). CDR1 is SSHAT and CDR2 is FNYEAQ in the germline V gene (reference sequence). The CDR3 totals 14 residues. The CDR3 sequence is CASSHTGLQETQYF. CDR3 DNA sequence: TGTGCTAGCAGCCATACCGGACTGCAAGAGACCCAGTACTTC.

The chain combines TRBV21-1 with TRBJ1-1. TRBV21-1 is a pseudogene segment. The CDR3 sequence is 13 residues long. CDR3 residues: CASPGRVGTEAFF. The CDR3 DNA reads TGTGCCAGCCCCGGCCGGGTTGGGACTGAAGCTTTCTTT.

V and J are TRBV5-1 and TRBJ2-7, with D uncertain. Germline V CDR1 and CDR2: SGHRS, YFSETQ. The CDR3 has 17 residues. Trimming pared 2 bases from V and 2 bases from J, leaving 20 bases between. Here the CDR3 DNA reads TGCGCCAGCAGCTTATGGTACACCGCCACCAATCCCTACGAGCAGTACTTC. Translating it yields CASSLWYTATNPYEQYF.

The gene calls are TRBV7-2 and TRBJ2-3, with D unresolved. This CDR3 comprises 11 residues. The germline V gene encodes CDR1 SGHTA and CDR2 FQGNSA. Trimming shortened V by 5 bases and J by 4 bases, and 4 bases separated the two germline ends. The CDR3 region is CASSLPDTQYF. For the CDR3, the DNA is TGTGCCAGCAGCCTCCCAGATACGCAGTATTTT.